The present entry profiles one T cell receptor (beta chain) with its context. The sample originates from a study of blood T cell repertoires in COVID-19. About the research overall: Donors in the United States, Italy and Spain gave samples during acute or convalescent COVID-19. Sources were T cells, B-cell-depleted T cells, or PBMCs; the material itself was cDNA or gDNA.

As handled by the study authors: Scientists estimated how many nucleated cells there were by amplifying reference gene primers. The assay was immunoSEQ multiplex PCR, and TCRdb's table has in-frame clones only and misses some. V and J calls and clone size are copied from that table; D and trimming were computed from the DNA. The profile shows 100,000 to 150,000 clones, more than 85% of them singletons. Seattle participants joined during active infection and were tracked over time. Germline assignment: CDR1 MGHDK and CDR2 SYGVNS. The germline V and J ends were trimmed by 2 bases and 4 bases, with 11 bases remaining between them. This CDR3 has 14 amino acids.

The chain carries TRBV25-1 and TRBJ2-5; possible D gene TRBD2, 5 bases. The sequencing sample was made of peripheral blood. This receptor was taken from a man aged 45-65 years with COVID-19, enrolled during active disease. CDR3 DNA: TGTGCCAGCAGTGAAAATTTTGGACTAGAGACCCAGTACTTC. Amino acid sequence: CASSENFGLETQYF. The variable domain in full, completed from reference TRBV25-1 and TRBJ2-5, reads EADIYQTPRYLVIGTGKKITLECSQTMGHDKMYWYQQDPGMELHLIHYSYGVNSTEKGDLSSESTVSRIRTEHFPLTLESARPSHTSQYLCASSENFGLETQYFGPGTRLLVL.